The clone carrying this T cell receptor (beta chain) was observed a single time. The antigen remains unidentified. Use of 60 Vbeta and 13 Jbeta primers characterized the PCR. The method was immunoSEQ multiplex PCR; TCRdb's version includes in-frame clones alone and lacks a portion of them. Of about 110,000 clones in the sample, around 73% were seen once. This sample is drawn from a study of cytomegalovirus exposure and HLA in healthy donors. General study results and limits: Later on, an analysis showed TCR association rates differing by HLA locus, with DRB1 the most and HLA-C the fewest. A missense DCLRE1C variant was associated with V- and J-gene trimming of TCR beta chains in a later analysis, and an independent cohort replicated the association. Among TCR beta chains, those listed as cytomegalovirus-associated numbered some 170.

Germline values: CDR1 LNHNV, CDR2 YYDKDF (reference sequence). The CDR3 totals 13 residues. The germline V and J ends were trimmed by 8 bases and 2 bases, with 10 bases remaining between them. Donors consisted of healthy bone marrow donors. The chain joins TRBV15 to TRBJ1-5; D is perhaps TRBD1 (6 bases). The receptor was derived from a man in his forties in good health and CMV-seronegative. Sample: PBMCs. The CDR3 spells CATEQGGNQPQHF. For the CDR3, the DNA is TGTGCCACCGAACAGGGCGGCAATCAGCCCCAGCATTTT.